This T cell receptor (beta chain) was recorded in a study of response to subunit inactivated influenza vaccine. General study results and limits: Only a handful of new T cells, the authors suggested, are recruited with each seasonal influenza vaccination.

TCRdb re-analysed the RT-PCR reads in MiXCR, keeping a single row per CDR3 protein. The data hold 650,000 or so distinct CDR3 sequences, with about 14% observed a single time. This clonotype was seen ten or more times. The antigen remains unidentified. Trimming stripped 6 bases from V and 14 bases from J, with 17 bases between. The CDR3 runs to 12 residues. Sequencing used PBMCs from blood, obtained 14 to 15 days before vaccination. V and J are TRBV12-3 or TRBV12-4 and TRBJ2-1; TRBD2 is a possible D gene (5 bases). The receptor's source is a man in his fifties who received an inactivated influenza vaccine. The DNA of the CDR3 is TGTGCCAGCAGCCGCGGGTTATCCACAAAGTTCTTC. This gives the protein CASSRGLSTKFF.